Presented here are 9 T cell receptor beta chains from one specimen sequenced in a study of CD8+CD57+ T cells in acquired aplastic anemia. Whoever was chosen for sequencing had shown CD8+CD57+ cell expansion by flow cytometry. TCR beta VDJ and CDR3 were profiled, and genomic DNA was the template. TCRdb re-called the reads through MiXCR, storing one row per CDR3 protein. The sample consists of approximately 260,000 distinct CDR3 sequences, approximately 80% of them appearing once. Sequencing used sorted CD4+, CD8+, or CD8+CD57+ T cells (not recorded which) from PBMCs. The receptors were gathered from a human donor with aplastic anemia.

Note on this clonotype: The CDR3 does not end in the conserved phenylalanine or tryptophan, so this is likely a read error. The chain carries TRBV2 and TRBJ2-7; D may be TRBD2 (6 bases). The germline V gene has CDR1 SNHLY and CDR2 FYNNEI. Trimming took 6 bases from V and 8 from J, leaving 20 bases between them. The CDR3 is 14 amino acids. The CDR3 bases are TGTGCCAGCAGCTCTGGCGGGATACCTGAGCAGCAGTACTTG. This codes for CASSSGGIPEQQYL.

Details on this clonotype: In this CDR3 the conserved last residue, phenylalanine or tryptophan, is missing, so a read error is likely. This chain joins TRBV5-6 and TRBJ2-5, with a tentative D call TRBD2 (6 bases). The CDR3 consists of 14 residues. Germline V gene sequence: CDR1 SGHDT, CDR2 YYEEEE. The CDR3: CATSRGEEQETQYS. The CDR3, as DNA: TGTGCCACCAGCAGAGGGGAGGAGCAAGAGACCCAGTACTCC.

The rearrangement uses TRBV7-8 and TRBJ2-3; tentatively, D is TRBD1 or TRBD2 (6 bases each). V was trimmed by 8 bases and J by 14 bases, leaving 23 bases between them. The CDR3 runs 13 residues. From germline, CDR1 is SGHVS and CDR2 FQNEAQ. CDR3 amino acids: CASGVGGGHDTYF. In DNA form, the CDR3 reads TGTGCCAGCGGCGTAGGGGGAGGTCATGATACGTATTTT.

V is TRBV7-9 and J is TRBJ2-7, with D possibly being TRBD2 (7 bases). Between the trimmed V and J ends, which lost 6 bases and 11 bases, there was a span of 26 bases. This CDR3 region has 15 residues. Germline V CDR1 and CDR2: SEHNR, FQNEAQ (reference sequence). CDR3: CASRFGGGLPHAKYF. CDR3 bases: TGTGCCAGCAGGTTTGGCGGGGGCCTGCCCCACGCCAAGTACTTC.

J is TRBJ2-7 and V is TRBV20-1, with unresolved D. The length of the CDR3 is 11 residues. Germline-derived CDR1 and CDR2 are DFQATT and SNEGSKA (reference sequence). Trimming cost V 3 bases and J 6 bases, with 9 bases left between them. This CDR3 reads CSASDGPEQYF. CDR3 DNA: TGCAGTGCTAGTGATGGTCCCGAGCAGTACTTC.

The CDR3 nucleotides read TGTGCCAGCAGCTGGGGAAGAAGCTGGGGGAGCGATGAGCAGTTCTTC. Translating gives CASSWGRSWGSDEQFF. V usage is TRBV11-3 and J usage is TRBJ2-1; D may be TRBD1 or TRBD2 (5 bases each). Trimming left V 4 bases short and J 8 bases short, with 21 bases between. CDR1 is SGHNT and CDR2 is YENEEA in the germline V gene. The CDR3 contains 16 residues.

This clonotype came up once. This chain joins TRBV15 and TRBJ2-7; D tentatively reads TRBD1 or TRBD2 (7 bases each). V was trimmed by 6 bases and J by 7 bases, leaving 19 bases between them. This CDR3 region has 14 residues. Per germline, CDR1 LNHNV and CDR2 YYDKDF (reference sequence). DNA of the CDR3: TGTGCCACCAGTAGTCAGCAGGGGGGGGAAGAGCAGTACTTC. This codes for CATSSQQGGEEQYF.

Comment on this clonotype: Relative to the germline gene, one junction end is altered; a read error may explain this. The rearrangement uses TRBV2 and TRBJ2-3, with D perhaps TRBD1 or TRBD2 (5 bases each). The germline gives CDR1 SNHLY, CDR2 FYNNEI. CDR3 size: 13 residues. The DNA of the CDR3 is TGTGCCAGCGGGGACCGAGGCACCGATACGCATTATTTT. It encodes CASGDRGTDTHYF.

The genes are TRBV11-2 and TRBJ2-1; D may be TRBD2 (6 bases). V lost 3 bases and J 8 bases, leaving 20 bases between the germline ends. This CDR3 contains 16 residues. Germline values: CDR1 SGHAT, CDR2 FQNNGV. This chain's CDR3 is CASSFGRGAGSDEQFF. As DNA, the CDR3 is TGTGCCAGCAGCTTTGGAAGAGGGGCGGGGAGCGATGAGCAGTTCTTC.